What follows is one T cell receptor beta chain and its context. The antigen remains unidentified. The data derive from a study of T-cell reconstitution after alpha-beta-depleted transplantation in children. There are 15 residues in the CDR3. Germline loops: CDR1 SGHNT, CDR2 YENEEA. Trimming shortened V by 3 bases and J by 6 bases, and 16 bases separated the two germline ends. The TCRbeta library incorporated unique molecular identifiers. Each CDR3 protein is one row after TCRdb ran MiXCR on the PCR reads. The sample contains about 500,000 distinct CDR3 sequences, approximately 10% of which appear only once. Study-level findings and limits: Among T cells one year after transplant, newly produced cells accounted for most counts and diversity. Recipient T cells and thymic progenitors that survived gave rise to the high TCRbeta diversity observed at day 60 in some patients. Reported findings indicate that, about two months after transplant, alpha-beta T cells came from several hundred expanded clones, which were derived from non-depleted graft cells.

The chain combines TRBV11-3 with TRBJ2-3; D is possibly TRBD2 (5 bases). The clonotype originates from a female patient aged 2 to 10 who had a stem cell transplant for aplastic anemia, so the T cells may come from the graft donor. Sequenced here: PBMCs, mostly from graft donor cells, sampled 180 days after TCRalphabeta/CD19-depleted stem cell transplant. The CDR3: CASSFFGTEADTQYF. The CDR3 DNA reads as TGTGCCAGCAGCTTTTTCGGTACGGAGGCGGATACGCAGTATTTT.